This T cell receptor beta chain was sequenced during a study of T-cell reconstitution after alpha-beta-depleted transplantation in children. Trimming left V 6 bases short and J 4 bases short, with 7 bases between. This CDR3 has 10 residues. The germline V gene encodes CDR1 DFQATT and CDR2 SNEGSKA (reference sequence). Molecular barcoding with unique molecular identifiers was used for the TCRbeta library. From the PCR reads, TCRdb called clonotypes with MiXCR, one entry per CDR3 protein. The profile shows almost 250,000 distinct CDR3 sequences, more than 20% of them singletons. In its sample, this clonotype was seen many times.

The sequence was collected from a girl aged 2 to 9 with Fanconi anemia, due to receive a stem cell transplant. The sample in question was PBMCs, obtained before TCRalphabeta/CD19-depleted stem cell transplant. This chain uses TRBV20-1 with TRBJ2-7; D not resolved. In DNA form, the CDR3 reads TGCAGTGCGACCTATTACGAGCAGTACTTC. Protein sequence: CSATYYEQYF.